This is a list of T cell receptor beta chains from one sample in a study of blood T cell repertoires in COVID-19. TCRdb keeps only in-frame clones here, not all; method: immunoSEQ multiplex PCR. The sample lists around 50,000 clones, 85% to 95% occurring once. The specimen sequenced was peripheral blood. The receptor set was obtained from a man aged 60 to 69 with COVID-19, enrolled during active disease. Each CDR3 is given with its conserved first and last residue. Each record gives: clone size, J gene, V gene, CDR3 protein. Rows may omit the clone size; those that give it use once, few, many or a size class.

clone size: .
J gene: TRBJ1-2
V gene: TRBV2
CDR3 protein: CASYFTGGRGYTF

clone size: .
J gene: TRBJ2-3
V gene: TRBV7-2
CDR3 protein: CASSFRQGITDTQYF

clone size: .
J gene: TRBJ2-7
V gene: TRBV9
CDR3 protein: CASSVAPSSGATYEQYF

clone size: .
J gene: TRBJ2-5
V gene: TRBV4-1
CDR3 protein: CASSHDVEETQYF

clone size: once
J gene: TRBJ2-3
V gene: TRBV5-5
CDR3 protein: CASSRTGVSTDTQYF

clone size: .
J gene: TRBJ1-1
V gene: TRBV7-9
CDR3 protein: CASSFIGRGSGTEAFF

clone size: .
J gene: TRBJ2-2
V gene: TRBV7-3
CDR3 protein: CASSRGQVNAGELFF

clone size: .
J gene: TRBJ1-1
V gene: TRBV5-5
CDR3 protein: CASSLYLDKLNTEAFF

clone size: .
J gene: TRBJ1-5
V gene: TRBV19
CDR3 protein: CASTTGDRVDQPQHF

clone size: .
J gene: TRBJ2-7
V gene: TRBV7-9
CDR3 protein: CASSLTGFEQYF

clone size: .
J gene: TRBJ2-2
V gene: TRBV7-2
CDR3 protein: CASSLAPFLAITGELFF

clone size: .
J gene: TRBJ2-7
V gene: TRBV27
CDR3 protein: CASSGDRGAYEQYF

clone size: .
J gene: TRBJ1-1
V gene: TRBV27
CDR3 protein: CASTRAGTQGYEAFF

clone size: .
J gene: TRBJ2-7
V gene: TRBV18
CDR3 protein: CASSPDRGEQYF

clone size: .
J gene: TRBJ2-1
V gene: TRBV11-3
CDR3 protein: CASSRGLVASYNEQFF

clone size: .
J gene: TRBJ2-7
V gene: TRBV5-1
CDR3 protein: CASSWGSGGPYEQYF

clone size: .
J gene: TRBJ1-1
V gene: TRBV3-1/TRBV3-2
CDR3 protein: CASSPTGTGNTEAFF

clone size: .
J gene: TRBJ2-2
V gene: TRBV2
CDR3 protein: CASSRDSPKNTGELFF

clone size: .
J gene: TRBJ1-1
V gene: TRBV5-1
CDR3 protein: CASSLMPPLQVRGGEAFF

clone size: .
J gene: TRBJ2-6
V gene: TRBV27
CDR3 protein: CASSRVSGANVLTF

clone size: .
J gene: TRBJ2-7
V gene: TRBV5-4
CDR3 protein: CASSPDRGRQQYF

clone size: .
J gene: TRBJ2-7
V gene: TRBV5-1
CDR3 protein: CASSMGQGSYEQYF

clone size: .
J gene: TRBJ1-2
V gene: TRBV7-9
CDR3 protein: CASSLTIRQNYGYTF

clone size: .
J gene: TRBJ1-2
V gene: TRBV18
CDR3 protein: CASSSTVPNYGYTF

clone size: .
J gene: TRBJ2-7
V gene: TRBV19
CDR3 protein: CASSTVQGPVYF

clone size: .
J gene: TRBJ2-6
V gene: TRBV3-1/TRBV3-2
CDR3 protein: CASSSPTGFNVLTF

clone size: .
J gene: TRBJ2-1
V gene: TRBV9
CDR3 protein: CASSAQPGTNNEQFF

clone size: .
J gene: TRBJ2-5
V gene: TRBV3-1/TRBV3-2
CDR3 protein: CASSQDREGVSGETQYF

clone size: .
J gene: TRBJ2-5
V gene: TRBV5-4
CDR3 protein: CASSSHITQETQYF

clone size: .
J gene: TRBJ1-5
V gene: TRBV2
CDR3 protein: CASSKQDQPQHF

clone size: .
J gene: TRBJ1-2
V gene: TRBV5-6
CDR3 protein: CASSPPGGPFYGYTF

clone size: few
J gene: TRBJ2-1
V gene: TRBV5-1
CDR3 protein: CASSLGTSVPTYNEQFF

clone size: .
J gene: TRBJ2-2
V gene: TRBV6-2/TRBV6-3
CDR3 protein: CASSYHRTSYTGELFF

clone size: .
J gene: TRBJ2-3
V gene: TRBV9
CDR3 protein: CASSVAWGGGTTDTQYF

clone size: .
J gene: TRBJ1-1
V gene: TRBV29-1
CDR3 protein: CSVRAAGAVSEAFF

clone size: .
J gene: TRBJ2-5
V gene: TRBV24-1
CDR3 protein: CATSDQGQVETQYF

clone size: .
J gene: TRBJ2-2
V gene: TRBV5-1
CDR3 protein: CASSWGTLPGGNTGELFF

clone size: .
J gene: TRBJ2-7
V gene: TRBV18
CDR3 protein: CASSPARVGTGQAEQYF

clone size: once
J gene: TRBJ2-1
V gene: TRBV7-9
CDR3 protein: CASSGTMGNEQFF

clone size: .
J gene: TRBJ2-7
V gene: TRBV19
CDR3 protein: CASSVDRDYEQYF

clone size: .
J gene: TRBJ1-5
V gene: TRBV18
CDR3 protein: CASSRGLYQPQHF

clone size: .
J gene: TRBJ1-3
V gene: TRBV28
CDR3 protein: CASSLTGTGNTIYF

clone size: .
J gene: TRBJ1-2
V gene: TRBV28
CDR3 protein: CASRRVVWAYGYTF

clone size: .
J gene: TRBJ1-5
V gene: TRBV2
CDR3 protein: CASRGALSNQPQHF

clone size: .
J gene: TRBJ1-2
V gene: TRBV9
CDR3 protein: CASSVVPNTKTTNYGYTF

clone size: .
J gene: TRBJ2-7
V gene: TRBV2
CDR3 protein: CASSGPGTGSYEQYF

clone size: .
J gene: TRBJ1-3
V gene: TRBV5-4
CDR3 protein: CASSTTLAGNTIYF

clone size: .
J gene: TRBJ1-3
V gene: TRBV6-4
CDR3 protein: CASESGCGNTIYF